This TCR beta chain was sequenced during a study of T cells after yellow fever vaccination. This CDR3 spans 13 amino acids. Germline CDR1 is ENHRY and CDR2 is SYGVKD. V shed 2 bases and J shed 0 bases, with 1 base lying between them. MiXCR, run by TCRdb on the 5' RACE reads, gives a single entry per CDR3 protein. The data hold some 340,000 distinct CDR3 sequences, with 4.1% observed a single time. Sequencing used PBMCs, obtained 5 days after the yellow fever booster vaccination. The rearrangement links TRBV10-3 to TRBJ2-2; D remains unclear. This TCR was sampled from a young man who received the YFV17D yellow fever vaccine. CDR3 residues: CAISEPNTGELFF. CDR3 nucleotides: TGTGCCATCAGTGAGCCGAACACCGGGGAGCTGTTTTTT.